Following are 13 T cell receptor beta chains from one sample sequenced in a study of cytomegalovirus exposure and HLA in healthy donors. This PCR relied on a set of 60 Vbeta primers and 13 Jbeta primers. The repertoire was sequenced with immunoSEQ multiplex PCR; TCRdb's copy has only in-frame clones and lacks some. The sample includes 150,000 or so clones, about 80% of them seen just once. Specimen: PBMCs. Receptor source: a woman aged 40 to 50 in good health and CMV-seronegative.

This clone has more than one count but fewer than ten. The rearrangement links TRBV5-1 to TRBJ2-7, with 9 bases aligning to TRBD2. Germline trimming cut 3 bases from V and 7 bases from J; bases unmatched to any gene: 5. The germline V gene has CDR1 SGHRS and CDR2 YFSETQ. The CDR3 has 13 amino acids. The CDR3 DNA reads TGCGCCAGCAGCTACGGACTAGCGTGGGAGCAGTACTTC. Amino acid sequence: CASSYGLAWEQYF.

The chain combines TRBV6-5 with TRBJ2-3; TRBD2 agrees at 7 bases. Germline CDR1 reads MNHEY; CDR2 reads SVGAGI. After removal of 10 bases from V and 0 bases from J, the junction contained 4 bases not matched to a gene. This CDR3 is built from 13 residues. CDR3 sequence: CAISSGSTDTQYF. For the CDR3, the DNA is TGTGCCATCTCTAGCGGCAGCACAGATACGCAGTATTTT.

The J gene is TRBJ2-5, the V gene TRBV5-1, with TRBD1 matching 12 bases. CDR1 is SGHRS and CDR2 is YFSETQ in the germline V gene. J lost 3 bases, V lost 4 bases, and 4 bases had no gene match. This CDR3 is 15 amino acids long. CDR3 bases: TGCGCCAGCAGCCCAGGGACAGGGGGCAAAGAGACCCAGTACTTC. Translating it yields CASSPGTGGKETQYF.

This sequence joins TRBV30 and TRBJ2-7, with unresolved D. CDR1 is GTSNPN and CDR2 is SVGIG in the germline V gene (reference sequence). The CDR3 covers 13 residues. V was cut by 3 bases and J by 0 bases, with 9 bases left in between. As DNA, the CDR3 is TGTGCCTGGAGCAGGTCTGGCTCCTACGAGCAGTACTTC. Protein sequence: CAWSRSGSYEQYF.

The chain recombines TRBV30 with TRBJ1-1; D gene uncertain. This CDR3 has 13 residues. CDR1 GTSNPN and CDR2 SVGIG come from the germline V gene (reference sequence). The V gene lost 2 bases and the J gene lost 2 bases, with 9 bases spanning the gap. In nucleotides, the CDR3 is TGTGCCTGGAGTCCGACACGAAACACTGAAGCTTTCTTT. It encodes CAWSPTRNTEAFF.

V gene TRBV7-9 combines with J gene TRBJ2-6, with 8 nucleotides matching TRBD1. Germline-derived CDR1 and CDR2 are SEHNR and FQNEAQ (reference sequence). V gave up 7 bases and J gave up 0 bases; unmatched junction bases: 8. CDR3 length: 17 amino acids. The CDR3 loop is CASNAGQVNSGANVLTF. The CDR3 DNA reads TGTGCCAGCAACGCGGGACAGGTTAACTCTGGGGCCAACGTCCTGACTTTC.

In DNA form, the CDR3 reads TGTGCCAGCAAGGACAGGGCTCACTATGGCTACACCTTC. Protein sequence: CASKDRAHYGYTF. The chain links TRBV2 to TRBJ1-2; 8 nucleotides agree with TRBD1. Germline CDR1 reads SNHLY; CDR2 reads FYNNEI. This CDR3 is built from 13 residues. V trimming: 7 bases; J trimming: 3 bases; junction bases outside the gene matches: 4.

CDR3 coding DNA: TGCAGCGTAGAAACAGGGCCGAACTCTGGAAACACCATATATTTT. This sequence encodes CSVETGPNSGNTIYF. This chain uses TRBV29-1 with TRBJ1-3; tentative D call: TRBD1 (6 bases). The CDR3 runs 15 residues. V shed 6 bases and J shed 0 bases, with 15 bases lying between them. Germline CDR1 SQVTM, CDR2 ANQGSEA.

The chain is built from TRBV6-6 and TRBJ2-5, with D possibly matching TRBD1 (5 bases). Gene TRBJ2-7 matches the end of the DNA better, so the J call may be wrong. The germline gives CDR1 MNHNY, CDR2 SVGAGI (reference sequence). This CDR3 has 13 residues. The CDR3 DNA sequence: TGTGCCAGCAGTCGACAGCGCTCCTACGAGCAGTACTTC. Translated: CASSRQRSYEQYF.

J is TRBJ1-3 and V is TRBV10-3; D remains ambiguous. CDR1 and CDR2 from the germline V gene are ENHRY and SYGVKD. V lost 6 bases to trimming and J lost 0 bases, with 9 bases between them. The CDR3 length is 14 residues. In DNA, the CDR3 is TGTGCCATCAGGGGCAGCCGCTCTGGAAACACCATATATTTT. This translates into CAIRGSRSGNTIYF.

The chain recombines TRBV23-1 with TRBJ2-7; D is undetermined. TRBV23-1 carries the ORF label, with uncertain function. Trimming shortened V by 3 bases and J by 3 bases, and 15 bases separated the two germline ends. The CDR3 length is 15 residues. DNA for the CDR3: TGCGCCAGCAGTCACCCCATGAGGCTGCTCTACGAGCAGTACTTC. Translating it yields CASSHPMRLLYEQYF.

This clone was picked up a small number of times. The J gene is TRBJ2-7, the V gene TRBV7-9; 8 nucleotides agree with TRBD1. There are 15 residues in the CDR3. The V gene end was trimmed by 5 bases and the J gene end by 0 bases; junction bases not matched to a gene: 6. CDR1 is SEHNR, CDR2 FQNEAQ, per germline (reference sequence). CDR3 in DNA: TGTGCCAGCAGCGCCCACGGACAGGGCTCCTACGAGCAGTACTTC. Translation gives CASSAHGQGSYEQYF.

The chain employs TRBV5-4 and TRBJ2-7; 8 bases fit TRBD1. The germline V gene has CDR1 SGHNT and CDR2 YYREEE (reference sequence). J was trimmed by 0 bases and V by 4 bases; bases with no gene match: 6. The CDR3 is 15 residues long. The CDR3 nucleotides read TGTGCCAGCAGCGCCGGGACAGGACCCTCCTACGAGCAGTACTTC. This translates into CASSAGTGPSYEQYF.